The next 12 T cell receptor beta chains were all read from a single sample in a study of cytomegalovirus exposure and HLA in healthy donors. It was with 60 Vbeta and 13 Jbeta primers that the PCR ran. TCRdb's table, derived via immunoSEQ multiplex PCR, lists solely in-frame clones and lacks some. The sample lists 150,000 to 200,000 clones; 80% to 90% were seen once. The sample consisted of PBMCs. These receptors all come from a man aged 18 to 30 in good health and CMV-seropositive.

This clone was counted a few times. CDR3 bases: TGTGCCAGTAGTATATATTTCACCGGGGAGCTGTTTTTT. It yields the protein CASSIYFTGELFF. The V gene is TRBV19, the J gene TRBJ2-2; no clear D. The CDR3 length is 13 residues. Germline lookup yields CDR1 LNHDA and CDR2 SQIVND (reference sequence). Trimming pared 2 bases from V and 4 bases from J, leaving 5 bases between.

The J gene is TRBJ2-2, the V gene TRBV15; 7 nucleotides line up with TRBD1. The CDR3 has 17 residues. Germline V gene lookup returns CDR1 LNHNV and CDR2 YYDKDF (reference sequence). V was pared by 2 bases and J by 1 base, with 7 bases of the junction left unmatched. The CDR3 sequence is CATSRPQGTVNTGELFF. The CDR3 DNA sequence: TGTGCCACCAGCAGACCTCAGGGGACAGTGAACACCGGGGAGCTGTTTTTT.

The chain couples TRBV7-2 to TRBJ2-3, with TRBD1 matching 7 bases. Per germline, CDR1 SGHTA and CDR2 FQGNSA. The CDR3 has 16 residues. The junction had 12 bases not matched to a gene; V was cut back by 5 bases and J by 4 bases. CDR3 coding DNA: TGTGCCAGCAGCCTGGGGCCGAGACAGGGATCAGATACGCAGTATTTT. It codes for CASSLGPRQGSDTQYF.

V and J are TRBV5-1 and TRBJ2-7; maybe TRBD1 (8 bases). The length of the CDR3 is 15 residues. Germline V gene sequence: CDR1 SGHRS, CDR2 YFSETQ. V lost 3 bases to trimming and J lost 3 bases, with 16 bases between them. CDR3 sequence: CASSWTQGGGYEQYF. In nucleotides, the CDR3 is TGCGCCAGCAGCTGGACACAGGGGGGGGGCTACGAGCAGTACTTC.

A single count supports this clone. The V and J genes are TRBV5-4 and TRBJ2-7, with TRBD1 as a possible D gene (6 bases). The germline V and J ends were trimmed by 4 bases and 4 bases, with 9 bases remaining between them. CDR1 is SGHNT and CDR2 is YYREEE in the germline V gene (reference sequence). The length of the CDR3 is 12 residues. The CDR3 coding sequence is TGTGCCAGCAGCCGGGACACATACGAGCAGTACTTC. Translating it yields CASSRDTYEQYF. The full variable domain, rest sourced from reference TRBV5-4 and TRBJ2-7, is ETGVTQSPTHLIKTRGQQVTLRCSSQSGHNTVSWYQQALGQGPQFIFQYYREEENGRGNFPPRFSGLQFPNYSSELNVNALELDDSALYLCASSRDTYEQYFGPGTRLTVT.

The V call is TRBV4-3, the J call TRBJ1-6, with no clear D. V was pared by 0 bases and J by 10 bases, with 19 bases between. This CDR3 region has 17 residues. In germline, CDR1 is LGHNA, CDR2 YSLEER. CDR3 in DNA: TGCGCCAGCAGCCAAGATGAGTACGGGTCGAGGGTATCACCCCTCCACTTT. This translates into CASSQDEYGSRVSPLHF.

This chain joins TRBV2 and TRBJ2-3, with D tentatively TRBD2 (5 bases). The CDR3 is made up of 14 amino acids. Per germline, CDR1 SNHLY and CDR2 FYNNEI. V was pared by 6 bases and J by 6 bases, with 16 bases between. The CDR3 is CASREDRWQDTQYF. Written as DNA, the CDR3 is TGTGCCAGCAGGGAGGACCGATGGCAGGATACGCAGTATTTT.

CDR3 DNA: TGTGCCAGCAGCTTAGCCCCAGTCCTCTATGGCTACACCTTC. Amino acids: CASSLAPVLYGYTF. The rearrangement uses TRBV7-2 and TRBJ1-2, with D hard to call. CDR1 SGHTA and CDR2 FQGNSA come from the germline V gene. The CDR3 has 14 amino acids. V shed 0 bases and J shed 4 bases, with 9 bases lying between them.

The chain is built from TRBV15 and TRBJ1-6; D is unclear. The V end was cut by 1 base, the J end by 4 bases, with 8 bases between. Germline CDR1 is LNHNV and CDR2 is YYDKDF (reference sequence). This CDR3 region has 15 residues. The CDR3 reads CATSRGGRYNSPLHF. CDR3 bases: TGTGCCACCAGCAGAGGCGGGCGGTATAATTCACCCCTCCACTTT.

The chain combines TRBV7-7 with TRBJ2-5; 7 bases fit TRBD1. V trimming: 5 bases; J trimming: 5 bases; junction bases outside the gene matches: 17. Germline V gene data show CDR1 as SSHAT and CDR2 as FNYEAQ (reference sequence). The CDR3 has 17 residues. The CDR3 sequence is CASSPIPRDSVGETQYF. The CDR3 DNA follows: TGTGCCAGCAGCCCCATCCCCCGGGACAGCGTCGGGGAGACCCAGTACTTC.

The chain links TRBV9 to TRBJ2-7; TRBD1 matches at 8 bases. The CDR3 is made up of 14 amino acids. Germline trimming cut 4 bases from V and 3 bases from J; bases unmatched to any gene: 6. Germline V gene sequence: CDR1 SGDLS, CDR2 YYNGEE. The CDR3 region is CASSTGTGGYEQYF. DNA of the CDR3: TGTGCCAGCAGCACCGGAACAGGGGGCTACGAGCAGTACTTC.

This clone showed up just once. The chain uses TRBV4-3 and TRBJ2-7, with D hard to call. The germline V gene has CDR1 LGHNA and CDR2 YSLEER. The CDR3 is made up of 13 amino acids. V dropped 0 bases and J dropped 7 bases, with 10 bases sitting between them. CDR3 nucleotide sequence: TGCGCCAGCAGCCAAGATTCGTGGCGGGAGCAGTACTTC. Translated, it gives CASSQDSWREQYF.